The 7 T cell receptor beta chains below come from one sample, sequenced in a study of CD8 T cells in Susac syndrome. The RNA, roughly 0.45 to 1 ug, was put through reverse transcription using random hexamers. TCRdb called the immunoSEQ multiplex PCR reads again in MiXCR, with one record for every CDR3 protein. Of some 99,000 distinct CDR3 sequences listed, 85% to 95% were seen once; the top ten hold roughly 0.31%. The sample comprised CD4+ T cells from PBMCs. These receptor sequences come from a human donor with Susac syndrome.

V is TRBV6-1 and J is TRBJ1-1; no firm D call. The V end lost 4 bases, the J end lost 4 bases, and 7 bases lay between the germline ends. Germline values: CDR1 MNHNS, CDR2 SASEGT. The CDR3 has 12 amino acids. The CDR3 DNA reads TGTGCCAGCAGTGCCTGGGTCACTGAAGCTTTCTTT. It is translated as CASSAWVTEAFF.

CDR3 amino acids: CSVAKETQYF. DNA of the CDR3: TGCAGCGTCGCTAAAGAGACCCAGTACTTC. The chain has TRBV29-1 and TRBJ2-5; D is ambiguous. The V end was cut by 6 bases, the J end by 3 bases, with 5 bases between. The CDR3 is 10 amino acids. CDR1 is SQVTM, CDR2 ANQGSEA, per germline.

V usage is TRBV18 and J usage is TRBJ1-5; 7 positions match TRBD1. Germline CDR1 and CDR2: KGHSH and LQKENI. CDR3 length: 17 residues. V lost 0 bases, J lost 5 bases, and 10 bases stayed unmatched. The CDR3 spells CASSPPGGTGADQPQHF. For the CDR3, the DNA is TGTGCCAGCTCACCACCCGGAGGAACAGGGGCAGATCAGCCCCAGCATTTT.

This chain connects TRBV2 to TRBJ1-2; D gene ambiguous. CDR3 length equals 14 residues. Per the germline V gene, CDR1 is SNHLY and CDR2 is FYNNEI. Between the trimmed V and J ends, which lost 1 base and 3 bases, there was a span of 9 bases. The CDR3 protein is CASSEDSGDYGYTF. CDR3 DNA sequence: TGTGCCAGCAGTGAAGACAGTGGGGACTATGGCTACACCTTC.

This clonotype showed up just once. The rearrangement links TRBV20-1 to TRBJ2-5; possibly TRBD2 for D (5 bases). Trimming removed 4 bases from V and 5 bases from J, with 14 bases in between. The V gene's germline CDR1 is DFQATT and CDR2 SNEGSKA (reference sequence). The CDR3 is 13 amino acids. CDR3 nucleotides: TGCAGTGCTATCCTAGCCTTGGGGGAGACCCAGTACTTC. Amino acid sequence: CSAILALGETQYF.

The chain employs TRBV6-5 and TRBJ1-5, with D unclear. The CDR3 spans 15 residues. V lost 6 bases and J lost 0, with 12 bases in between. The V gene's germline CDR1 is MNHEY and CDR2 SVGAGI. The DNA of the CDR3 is TGTGCCAGCAGGGCCCCCGGTAGTAGCAATCAGCCCCAGCATTTT. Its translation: CASRAPGSSNQPQHF.

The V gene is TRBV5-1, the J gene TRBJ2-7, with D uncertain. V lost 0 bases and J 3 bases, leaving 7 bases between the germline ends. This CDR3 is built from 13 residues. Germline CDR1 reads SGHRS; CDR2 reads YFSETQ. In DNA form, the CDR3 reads TGCGCCAGCAGCTTGGAGGTGTACTACGAGCAGTACTTC. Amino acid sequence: CASSLEVYYEQYF.